These 16 T cell receptor beta chains came from one sample sequenced in a study of T cell repertoires in cytomegalovirus infection. For these receptors, no antigen is known. TCRdb processed the reads anew with MiXCR; each CDR3 protein has one entry. This sample yields around 900,000 distinct CDR3 sequences, of which around 32% are seen a single time; around 15% belongs to the top ten. The sequences come from cultured CD8+ T cells from PBMCs, collected from culture after CMV antigen stimulation. These TCRs come from a human donor in good health (CMV status not recorded). Some clones in this sample may be carry-over from other donors' samples.

The chain combines TRBV3-1 with TRBJ2-5, with D perhaps TRBD1 or TRBD2 (5 bases each). The V and J ends lost 0 bases and 1 base respectively, with 9 bases between them. CDR1 LGHDT and CDR2 YNNKEL come from the germline V gene (reference sequence). This CDR3 has 15 amino acids. CDR3 region: CASSQEWGFQETQYF. CDR3 DNA: TGTGCCAGCAGCCAAGAATGGGGGTTCCAAGAGACCCAGTACTTC.

J is TRBJ2-7 and V is TRBV28; D possibly corresponds to TRBD1 (5 bases). V was shortened by 6 bases and J by 5 bases, with 14 bases between the two germline ends. Per germline, CDR1 MDHEN and CDR2 SYDVKM. The CDR3 spans 13 residues. The CDR3 here is CASSTTQGDEQYV. In DNA form, the CDR3 reads TGTGCCAGCAGCACTACCCAGGGCGACGAGCAGTACGTC.

This sequence joins TRBV19 and TRBJ2-1, with 10 nucleotides matching TRBD2. The germline CDR1 and CDR2 sequences are LNHDA and SQIVND (reference sequence). The J segment lost 7 bases and the V segment lost 5 bases, leaving 8 bases of the junction unmatched. The CDR3 length is 15 residues. Here the CDR3 DNA reads TGTGCCAGTAGTTGGGGGGTAGCGGGGGGAAATGAGCAGTTCTTC. Protein product: CASSWGVAGGNEQFF.

This chain joins TRBV12-3 or TRBV12-4 and TRBJ1-1; the D is unclear. Trimming pared 10 bases from V and 4 bases from J, leaving 16 bases between. The CDR3 is 13 amino acids. As DNA, the CDR3 is TGTGCCACCGTGACCGGCCCCAGCACTGAAGCTTTCTTT. It specifies CATVTGPSTEAFF.

The V call is TRBV4-1, the J call TRBJ1-5; 8 nucleotides line up with TRBD1. The CDR3 loop spans 15 amino acids. The J segment lost 7 bases and the V segment lost 3 bases, leaving 8 bases of the junction unmatched. The germline V gene encodes CDR1 MGHRA and CDR2 YSYEKL. CDR3 sequence: CASSQLDRAQQPQHF. The CDR3 DNA reads TGCGCCAGCAGCCAGCTGGACAGGGCCCAACAGCCCCAGCATTTT.

The chain uses TRBV25-1 and TRBJ2-3, with 7 bases fitting TRBD1. CDR1 is MGHDK, CDR2 SYGVNS, per germline. The V segment lost 3 bases and the J segment 0 bases; nucleotides outside the gene matches: 6. The CDR3 sequence is 16 residues long. The CDR3 reads CASSDMVTGSTDTQYF. Here the CDR3 DNA reads TGTGCCAGCAGTGATATGGTGACAGGGAGCACAGATACGCAGTATTTT. Complete variable domain (other parts from reference TRBV25-1 and TRBJ2-3): EADIYQTPRYLVIGTGKKITLECSQTMGHDKMYWYQQDPGMELHLIHYSYGVNSTEKGDLSSESTVSRIRTEHFPLTLESARPSHTSQYLCASSDMVTGSTDTQYFGPGTRLTVL.

As to this clonotype: One end of the junction fails to match germline, which may point to a read error. The chain joins TRBV27 to TRBJ2-5; 7 bases line up with TRBD2. The CDR3 sequence is 14 residues long. Looked up from germline, CDR1 is MNHEY and CDR2 is SMNVEV (reference sequence). This CDR3 reads CASSLSSGVEIQYF. CDR3 nucleotides: TGTGCCAGCAGTTTATCCAGCGGGGTTGAGATCCAGTACTTC.

The chain recombines TRBV10-3 with TRBJ2-3; D remains unclear. Trimming left V 0 bases short and J 1 base short, with 14 bases between. Germline V gene lookup returns CDR1 ENHRY and CDR2 SYGVKD. The CDR3 loop spans 17 amino acids. The CDR3 DNA reads as TGTGCCATCAGTGAGTCGATCAGCCGCGAGGGCACAGATACGCAGTATTTT. Its protein product is CAISESISREGTDTQYF.

In this sample, this clonotype turned up many times. This sequence joins TRBV7-8 and TRBJ2-7; either TRBD1 or TRBD2 may supply D (5 bases each). V lost 2 bases and J 6 bases, leaving 11 bases between the germline ends. This CDR3 comprises 13 residues. Germline-derived CDR1 and CDR2 are SGHVS and FQNEAQ. Written as DNA, the CDR3 is TGTGCCAGCAGCTTAAGGGGACCCTCCGAGCAGTACGTC. The encoded protein is CASSLRGPSEQYV.

This clonotype appeared a few times. The chain links TRBV6-2 or TRBV6-3 to TRBJ2-3; a weak D match, TRBD2 (6 bases). V lost 2 bases and J 10 bases, leaving 19 bases between the germline ends. CDR1 and CDR2 from the germline V gene are MNHEY and SVGEGT. The CDR3 length is 15 residues. The CDR3 region is CASSYVSDYAGAQYF. CDR3 coding DNA: TGTGCCAGCAGTTACGTCTCGGACTACGCCGGAGCGCAGTATTTT.

This clonotype was observed a handful of times. The CDR3 sequence: CASRKTGGYLMETQYF. In nucleotides, the CDR3 is TGTGCCAGCAGGAAAACAGGGGGCTACCTTATGGAGACCCAGTACTTC. The chain recombines TRBV6-6 with TRBJ2-5; TRBD1 aligns across 9 bases. CDR1 MNHNY and CDR2 SVGAGI come from the germline V gene (reference sequence). The junction had 13 bases not matched to a gene; V was cut back by 6 bases and J by 5 bases. The CDR3 contains 16 residues.

This clonotype was observed a single time. The chain is built from TRBV12-3 or TRBV12-4 and TRBJ2-2, with TRBD2 matching 10 bases. This CDR3 is 14 amino acids long. V lost 6 bases, J lost 6 bases, and 4 bases stayed unmatched. The CDR3 sequence: CASRPSGGAGELFF. The CDR3 DNA is TGTGCCAGCAGACCCAGCGGGGGGGCCGGGGAGCTGTTTTTT.

This clonotype came up many times. The rearrangement uses TRBV7-9 and TRBJ2-1, with a possible D match to TRBD2 (5 bases). The CDR3 consists of 16 residues. V was shortened by 4 bases and J by 5 bases, with 18 bases between the two germline ends. CDR1 SEHNR and CDR2 FQNEAQ come from the germline V gene (reference sequence). CDR3 amino acids: CASSSPRGAAHNEQFF. The CDR3 DNA sequence: TGTGCCAGCAGCTCCCCTCGGGGAGCGGCCCACAATGAGCAGTTCTTC.

The gene calls are TRBV2 and TRBJ2-1, with D perhaps TRBD1 (6 bases). The V and J ends lost 9 bases and 4 bases respectively, with 7 bases between them. Per germline, CDR1 SNHLY and CDR2 FYNNEI. The CDR3 sequence is 11 residues long. CDR3 sequence (DNA): TGTGCCAGAGGACAGTACAATGAGCAGTTCTTC. This codes for CARGQYNEQFF.

This clonotype was detected many times. The J gene is TRBJ2-7, the V gene TRBV2; 7 bases are a match to TRBD1. Germline V gene data show CDR1 as SNHLY and CDR2 as FYNNEI. The trim removed 7 bases at V and 3 bases at J, leaving 3 bases unmatched. CDR3 length equals 12 residues. The CDR3 DNA follows: TGTGCCAGCAAGGGGGCCATCTACGAGCAGTACTTC. Protein: CASKGAIYEQYF.

With regard to this clonotype: A read error may account for a junction end that differs from germline. The chain recombines TRBV15 with TRBJ1-2; D gene ambiguous. The V gene's germline CDR1 is LNHNV and CDR2 YYDKDF (reference sequence). The length of the CDR3 is 11 residues. In nucleotides, the CDR3 is TGTGCCACCAGCAAAGAATGGGAACTGAACTTC. Translation gives CATSKEWELNF.